The clone carrying this T cell receptor (beta chain) came up once. Its target is not known. The data were taken from a study of cytomegalovirus exposure and HLA in healthy donors. The wider study: Of the donors genotyped, some 400 in all, 80% to 85% fell in the Caucasian-associated ancestry cluster. Study outcomes and limitations: One variant, a missense change in DCLRE1C, was linked in a later analysis to TCR beta V- and J-gene trimming. The study assumed roughly uniform donor sequencing depth for presence/absence analyses. Upon later analysis, HLA-associated TCR beta chains proved more clonally expanded than other, equally common chains.

Per germline, CDR1 LNHDA and CDR2 SQIVND (reference sequence). V lost 6 bases, J lost 5 bases, and 7 bases stayed unmatched. The length of the CDR3 is 14 residues. It was with 60 Vbeta and 13 Jbeta primers that the PCR ran. Sequenced by immunoSEQ multiplex PCR; TCRdb stores in-frame clones only, minus some. In the table there are 95,000 to 150,000 clones, 50% to 75% of which are singletons. The sequencing sample was made of PBMCs. The receptor was derived from a woman in her thirties or forties in good health and CMV-seropositive. The chain is built from TRBV19 and TRBJ2-1, with 7 bases fitting TRBD2. The CDR3 spells CASRSSGEDNEQFF. The CDR3 DNA follows: TGTGCCAGTAGGTCGAGCGGGGAAGACAATGAGCAGTTCTTC.